Following are 13 T cell receptor beta chains from one sample sequenced in a study of shared clonotypes between healthy human individuals. This table comes from immunoSEQ multiplex PCR, and its TCRdb copy is limited to in-frame clones, with some not included. The sample shows over a million clones, 70% to 80% of them seen only once. Sequenced: memory CD4+ T cells sorted from blood. Subset defined: CD45RA-negative fraction. These receptors were taken from a man between 18 and 35 years old in good health.

The chain has TRBV6-6 and TRBJ1-2; unclear D gene. CDR3 length: 14 amino acids. Germline V gene sequence: CDR1 MNHNY, CDR2 SVGAGI (reference sequence). Trimming shortened V by 2 bases and J by 8 bases, and 15 bases separated the two germline ends. CDR3 region: CASSYEEVGGGYTF. The CDR3 region has the DNA TGTGCCAGCAGTTACGAGGAAGTCGGTGGGGGCTACACCTTC.

This chain links TRBV30 with TRBJ1-3; D possibly corresponds to TRBD1 (5 bases). From germline, CDR1 is GTSNPN and CDR2 SVGIG (reference sequence). V lost 2 bases and J 4 bases, leaving 12 bases between the germline ends. This CDR3 region has 14 residues. The CDR3: CAWSPRARGNTIYF. The CDR3 DNA sequence: TGTGCCTGGAGTCCCAGGGCTAGAGGAAACACCATATATTTT.

V is TRBV6-1 and J is TRBJ1-1; D is uncertain. V lost 4 bases to trimming and J lost 4 bases, with 10 bases between them. There are 13 residues in the CDR3. CDR1 is MNHNS and CDR2 is SASEGT in the germline V gene. This CDR3 is CASSGPEGTEAFF. Written as DNA, the CDR3 is TGTGCCAGCAGTGGGCCCGAGGGCACTGAAGCTTTCTTT.

V gene TRBV9 combines with J gene TRBJ2-1, with D possibly being TRBD1 or TRBD2 (6 bases each). Trimming cost V 0 bases and J 2 bases, with 12 bases left between them. Germline V lookup: CDR1 SGDLS, CDR2 YYNGEE. CDR3 length equals 16 residues. The CDR3 DNA follows: TGTGCCAGCAGCGTAGGCCAGGGGAGGACCTACAATGAGCAGTTCTTC. This gives the protein CASSVGQGRTYNEQFF.

The V gene is TRBV7-6, the J gene TRBJ1-5; D is ambiguous. The CDR3 length is 15 residues. Germline V gene lookup returns CDR1 SGHVS and CDR2 FNYEAQ. The V and J ends lost 1 base and 4 bases respectively, with 11 bases between them. The DNA of the CDR3 is TGTGCCAGCAGCTTAGAAGACGGGATAAATCAGCCCCAGCATTTT. Translating gives CASSLEDGINQPQHF.

The chain uses TRBV5-1 and TRBJ1-3; tentative D call: TRBD1 (5 bases). Trimming shortened V by 4 bases and J by 1 base, and 15 bases separated the two germline ends. Germline-derived CDR1 and CDR2 are SGHRS and YFSETQ. The CDR3 extends over 16 amino acids. CDR3 loop: CASSIAGTDSGNTIYF. For the CDR3, the DNA is TGCGCCAGCAGCATAGCTGGGACTGATTCTGGAAACACCATATATTTT.

In this sample, this clone turned up a few times. V usage is TRBV6-1 and J usage is TRBJ2-3, with TRBD2 identical over 10 bases. The CDR3 spans 15 residues. Germline V gives CDR1 MNHNS, CDR2 SASEGT. J gave up 7 bases and V 8 bases, and 12 bases lay outside the gene matches. The CDR3 region is CASHTRAGGRNTQYF. In nucleotides, the CDR3 is TGTGCCAGCCACACCAGAGCGGGGGGGCGAAATACGCAGTATTTT.

Written as DNA, the CDR3 is TGTGCCAGCAGCTTAGAGGGGACAGCAGGTGTGTCTGAAGCTTTCTTT. Its protein product is CASSLEGTAGVSEAFF. The chain uses TRBV7-9 and TRBJ1-1, with TRBD1 identical over 7 bases. The V segment lost 1 base and the J segment 6 bases; nucleotides outside the gene matches: 11. In germline, CDR1 is SEHNR, CDR2 FQNEAQ (reference sequence). The CDR3 covers 16 residues.

In its sample, this clone was seen once. This chain connects TRBV5-4 to TRBJ2-3; no clear D. The V and J ends lost 2 bases and 4 bases respectively, with 11 bases between them. The CDR3 length is 14 residues. CDR1 is SGHNT and CDR2 is YYREEE in the germline V gene (reference sequence). CDR3 bases: TGTGCCAGCAGCTTAGGATATAGAGCAGATACGCAGTATTTT. Translating it yields CASSLGYRADTQYF.

There are a few counts of this clone. This chain uses TRBV10-3 with TRBJ2-6; D may be TRBD1 or TRBD2 (6 bases each). This CDR3 region has 17 residues. Looked up from germline, CDR1 is ENHRY and CDR2 is SYGVKD. Trimming removed 4 bases at V and 0 bases at J, with 13 bases between. This CDR3 is CAISVGAGTSGANVLTF. The CDR3 coding sequence is TGTGCCATCAGTGTGGGGGCGGGGACCTCTGGGGCCAACGTCCTGACTTTC.

This clone was seen more than once but under ten times. The J gene is TRBJ2-2, the V gene TRBV7-3, with D perhaps matching TRBD1 (5 bases). The germline CDR1 and CDR2 sequences are SGHTA and FQGTGA. CDR3 size: 14 residues. V lost 1 base and J lost 6, with 9 bases in between. The CDR3 nucleotides read TGTGCCAGCAGCTTAATCCGGACATCCGGGGAGCTGTTTTTT. Encoded protein: CASSLIRTSGELFF.

As regards this clone: Other DNA sequences in this sample translate to the same CDR3. This chain connects TRBV28 to TRBJ1-2; D not certain. V was shortened by 4 bases and J by 0 bases, with 0 bases between the two germline ends. The CDR3 is 11 amino acids. Germline assignment: CDR1 MDHEN and CDR2 SYDVKM. CDR3: CASSSNYGYTF. The CDR3 DNA reads as TGTGCCAGCAGTTCTAACTATGGCTACACCTTC.

The sample holds a few counts of this clone. The chain is built from TRBV25-1 and TRBJ2-5; D perhaps matches TRBD2 (5 bases). Germline-derived CDR1 and CDR2 are MGHDK and SYGVNS. This CDR3 has 15 residues. Trimming shortened V by 0 bases and J by 4 bases, and 12 bases separated the two germline ends. This chain's CDR3 is CASSEYRRARETQYF. The CDR3 DNA reads TGTGCCAGCAGTGAATATCGGCGGGCGAGAGAGACCCAGTACTTC.